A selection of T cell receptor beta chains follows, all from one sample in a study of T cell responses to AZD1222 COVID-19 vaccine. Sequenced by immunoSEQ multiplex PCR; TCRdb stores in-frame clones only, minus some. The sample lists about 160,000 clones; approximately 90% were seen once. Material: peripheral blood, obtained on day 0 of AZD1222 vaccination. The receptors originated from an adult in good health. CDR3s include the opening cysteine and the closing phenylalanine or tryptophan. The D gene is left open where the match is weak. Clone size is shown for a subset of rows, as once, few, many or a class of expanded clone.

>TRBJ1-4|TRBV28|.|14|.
CASSLMGSNEKLFF
TGTGCCAGCAGTTTAATGGGAAGCAATGAAAAACTGTTTTTT
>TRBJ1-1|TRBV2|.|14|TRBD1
CASRTRQGITEAFF
TGTGCCAGCAGGACTAGACAGGGGATCACTGAAGCTTTCTTT
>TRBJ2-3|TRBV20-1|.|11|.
CSAPISDTQYF
TGCAGTGCTCCGATATCGGATACGCAGTATTTT
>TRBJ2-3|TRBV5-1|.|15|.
CASSQGQAFRDTQYF
TGCGCCAGCAGCCAGGGACAAGCCTTTAGAGATACGCAGTATTTT
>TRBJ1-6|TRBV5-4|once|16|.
CASSPAETGYNSPLHF
TGTGCCAGCAGTCCCGCGGAAACCGGTTATAATTCACCCCTCCACTTT
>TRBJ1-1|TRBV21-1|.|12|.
CASTHMGLGAFF
TGTGCCAGCACCCACATGGGCCTTGGAGCTTTCTTT
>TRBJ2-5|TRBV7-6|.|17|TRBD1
CASSSQTTGAEGETQYF
TGTGCCAGCAGCTCCCAGACCACAGGGGCCGAGGGAGAGACCCAGTACTTC
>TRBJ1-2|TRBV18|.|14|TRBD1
CASSTSDTGGGYTF
TGTGCCAGCTCAACATCCGATACAGGGGGTGGCTACACCTTC
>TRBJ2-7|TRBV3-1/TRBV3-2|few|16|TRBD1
CASSQVPGGLIDEQYF
TGTGCCAGCAGCCAAGTCCCAGGGGGCTTAATTGACGAGCAGTACTTC
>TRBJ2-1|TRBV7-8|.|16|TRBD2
CASSLRLAGAMNEQFF
TGTGCCAGCAGCTTAAGACTAGCGGGGGCCATGAATGAGCAGTTCTTC
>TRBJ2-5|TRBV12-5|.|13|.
CASGLVQVETQYF
TGTGCTAGTGGTTTGGTACAGGTAGAGACCCAGTACTTC
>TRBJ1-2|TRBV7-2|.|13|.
CASTNRANYGYTF
TGTGCCAGCACCAATAGAGCTAACTATGGCTACACCTTC
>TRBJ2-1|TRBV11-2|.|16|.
CASSHQGGENYNEQFF
TGTGCCAGCAGCCACCAGGGTGGGGAAAACTACAATGAGCAGTTCTTC
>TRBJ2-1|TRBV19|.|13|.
CASDSPLYNEQFF
TGTGCCAGCGACAGTCCCCTCTACAATGAGCAGTTCTTC
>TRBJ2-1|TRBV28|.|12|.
CASTSLYNEQFF
TGTGCCAGCACCAGCCTATACAATGAGCAGTTCTTC
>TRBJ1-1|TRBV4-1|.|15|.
CASSHRRQVSSEAFF
TGCGCCAGCAGCCACCGGAGACAGGTTTCGTCTGAAGCTTTCTTT
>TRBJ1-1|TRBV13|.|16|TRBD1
CASSLGQVVRNTEAFF
TGTGCCAGCAGCCTCGGACAGGTCGTGAGGAACACTGAAGCTTTCTTT
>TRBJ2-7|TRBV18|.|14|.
CASSPVQISYEQYF
TGTGCCAGCTCACCCGTACAGATAAGCTACGAGCAGTACTTC
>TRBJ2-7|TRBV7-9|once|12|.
CASSFSPYEQYF
TGTGCCAGCAGCTTCTCCCCCTACGAGCAGTACTTC
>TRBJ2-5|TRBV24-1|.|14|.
CATSDLGPQETQYF
TGTGCCACCAGTGATTTAGGCCCACAAGAGACCCAGTACTTC
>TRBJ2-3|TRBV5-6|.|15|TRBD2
CASSFVGGGTDTQYF
TGTGCCAGCAGCTTTGTGGGGGGGGGCACAGATACGCAGTATTTT
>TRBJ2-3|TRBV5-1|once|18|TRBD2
CASSPRNSGGGNGNTQYF
TGCGCCAGCAGCCCCAGGAATAGCGGGGGAGGCAACGGTAATACGCAGTATTTT
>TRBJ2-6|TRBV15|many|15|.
CATTTSPSGANVLTF
TGTGCCACCACCACCTCCCCCTCTGGGGCCAACGTCCTGACTTTC
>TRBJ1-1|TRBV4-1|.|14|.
CASSPSPENTEAFF
TGCGCCAGCAGCCCTTCTCCGGAAAACACTGAAGCTTTCTTT
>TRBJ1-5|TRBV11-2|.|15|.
CASSLEGHSNQPQHF
TGTGCCAGCAGCCTAGAAGGACATAGCAATCAGCCCCAGCATTTT
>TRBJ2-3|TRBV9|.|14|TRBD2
CASSGLAVTDTQYF
TGTGCCAGCAGCGGCCTAGCGGTTACAGATACGCAGTATTTT
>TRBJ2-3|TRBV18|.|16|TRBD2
CASSQLTSGGTDTQYF
TGTGCCAGCTCACAATTGACTAGCGGGGGCACAGATACGCAGTATTTT
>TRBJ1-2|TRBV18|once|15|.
CASSPPYREDYGYTF
TGTGCCAGCTCACCACCGTACAGGGAGGACTATGGCTACACCTTC
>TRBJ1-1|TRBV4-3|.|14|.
CASSQAEGFSEAFF
TGCGCCAGCAGCCAAGCGGAGGGGTTCTCTGAAGCTTTCTTT
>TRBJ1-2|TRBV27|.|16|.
CASSPDQGIPFYGYTF
TGTGCCAGCAGTCCAGATCAGGGCATACCATTCTATGGCTACACCTTC
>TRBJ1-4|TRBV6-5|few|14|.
CASSQTATNEKLFF
TGTGCCAGCAGTCAGACAGCAACTAATGAAAAACTGTTTTTT
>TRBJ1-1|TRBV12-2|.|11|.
CASRKGQLAFF
TGTGCAAGTCGCAAGGGACAGTTAGCTTTCTTT
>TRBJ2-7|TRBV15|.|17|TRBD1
CATSRETPGQGAHEQYF
TGTGCCACCAGCAGAGAAACTCCGGGACAGGGGGCTCATGAGCAGTACTTC